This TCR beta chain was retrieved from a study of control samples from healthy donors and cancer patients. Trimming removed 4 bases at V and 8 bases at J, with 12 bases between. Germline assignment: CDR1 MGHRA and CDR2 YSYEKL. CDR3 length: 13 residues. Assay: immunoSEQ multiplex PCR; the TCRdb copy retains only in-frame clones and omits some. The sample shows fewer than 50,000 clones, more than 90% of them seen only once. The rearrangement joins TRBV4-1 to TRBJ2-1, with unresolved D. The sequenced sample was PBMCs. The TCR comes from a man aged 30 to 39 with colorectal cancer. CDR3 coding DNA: TGCGCCAGCAGCCTTCCCCCCGATGATGAGCAGTTCTTC. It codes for CASSLPPDDEQFF.